The TCR beta chain described here comes from a study of identical twins. This clonotype has only a few counts. This CDR3 region has 16 residues. V was pared by 5 bases and J by 2 bases, with 17 bases between. Germline lookup yields CDR1 SNHLY and CDR2 FYNNEI. TCRdb independently ran MiXCR on the 5' RACE reads; one entry per CDR3 protein. The table shows fewer than 450,000 distinct CDR3 sequences, with roughly 10% occurring only once. The chain is built from TRBV2 and TRBJ2-3; D perhaps matches TRBD2 (6 bases). The sequence came from a woman in her forties or fifties in good health. Specimen: naive T cells sorted from blood. CDR3 DNA: TGTGCCAGCAGTCGGGACTCTGGGTTAGACACAGATACGCAGTATTTT. This translates into CASSRDSGLDTDTQYF. The full variable domain, in which reference TRBV2 and TRBJ2-3 provide the parts outside the CDR3, is EPEVTQTPSHQVTQMGQEVILRCVPISNHLYFYWYRQILGQKVEFLVSFYNNEISEKSEIFDDQFSVERPDGSNFTLKIRSTKLEDSAMYFCASSRDSGLDTDTQYFGPGTRLTVL.